The 14 T cell receptor beta chains below come from one sample, sequenced in a study of vaccination effects on CD4 cells after COVID-19. Culture lasted over 9 days before CD4+ T cell isolation. SARS-CoV-2 infection was confirmed by PCR in the person between March and December 2020. The participants, recipients of two vaccine doses, got either BNT162b2 or mRNA-1273. Their specific antigens are unknown. Assay used: immunoSEQ multiplex PCR; TCRdb lists only in-frame clones, some missing. This sample has around 53,000 clones, with about 76% found just once. The sequences come from CD4+ T cells from PBMCs cultured without peptide, collected after COVID-19 vaccination. These receptors originate from a human donor who had a prior SARS-CoV-2 infection.

This sequence joins TRBV30 and TRBJ1-5; a weak D match, TRBD1 (5 bases). Trimming removed 4 bases from V and 9 bases from J, with 16 bases in between. This CDR3 is built from 13 residues. CDR1 is GTSNPN, CDR2 SVGIG, per germline (reference sequence). CDR3 amino acids: CAWTPGPGLPQHF. The DNA of the CDR3 is TGTGCCTGGACCCCGGGACCCGGATTGCCCCAGCATTTT.

This chain links TRBV5-1 with TRBJ2-1; weak D call: TRBD2 (6 bases). The CDR3 runs to 17 residues. Trimming stripped 4 bases from V and 0 bases from J, with 17 bases between. The germline V gene has CDR1 SGHRS and CDR2 YFSETQ. In DNA form, the CDR3 reads TGCGCCAGCAGCCCCAGGGTCGCGGGAAGCTCCTACAATGAGCAGTTCTTC. This encodes CASSPRVAGSSYNEQFF. Complete variable domain (other parts from reference TRBV5-1 and TRBJ2-1): KAGVTQTPRYLIKTRGQQVTLSCSPISGHRSVSWYQQTPGQGLQFLFEYFSETQRNKGNFPGRFSGRQFSNSRSEMNVSTLELGDSALYLCASSPRVAGSSYNEQFFGPGTRLTVL.

The chain couples TRBV7-8 to TRBJ1-4; D gene unclear. The CDR3 loop spans 17 amino acids. Germline values: CDR1 SGHVS, CDR2 FQNEAQ. V shed 2 bases and J shed 6 bases, with 19 bases lying between them. The CDR3 sequence: CASSLRTGREVDEKLFF. CDR3 DNA sequence: TGTGCCAGCAGCTTAAGGACGGGTCGGGAAGTCGATGAAAAACTGTTTTTT.

The chain links TRBV7-8 to TRBJ2-5; D is undetermined. There are 14 residues in the CDR3. V shed 5 bases and J shed 4 bases, with 14 bases lying between them. Germline CDR1 and CDR2: SGHVS and FQNEAQ. The DNA for the CDR3 is TGTGCCAGCAGCCTTTCCCGTTCTGGAGAGACCCAGTACTTC. Protein: CASSLSRSGETQYF.

There are a few counts of this clone. The V call is TRBV2, the J call TRBJ2-1; 7 bases fit TRBD1. Germline V lookup: CDR1 SNHLY, CDR2 FYNNEI. The V segment lost 2 bases and the J segment 15 bases; nucleotides outside the gene matches: 10. This CDR3 has 13 residues. The CDR3 DNA reads as TGTGCCAGCAGTGAAAGGGTTACAGGGGTGGGGTTCTTC. It yields the protein CASSERVTGVGFF.

The V gene is TRBV5-6, the J gene TRBJ2-7; D is possibly TRBD2 (6 bases). V was pared by 0 bases and J by 4 bases, with 14 bases between. The CDR3 extends over 15 amino acids. Germline V gene sequence: CDR1 SGHDT, CDR2 YYEEEE. CDR3 loop: CASSLVDGSDYEQYF. Here the CDR3 DNA reads TGTGCCAGCAGCTTGGTCGACGGGAGTGATTACGAGCAGTACTTC.

The V call is TRBV27, the J call TRBJ2-5; 7 bases fit TRBD2. J lost 5 bases, V lost 4 bases, and 7 bases had no gene match. In germline, CDR1 is MNHEY, CDR2 SMNVEV (reference sequence). The CDR3 is made up of 14 amino acids. As DNA, the CDR3 is TGTGCCAGCAGTTCCCGGACTAGTTCGGAGACCCAGTACTTC. Translation gives CASSSRTSSETQYF.

The V gene is TRBV18, the J gene TRBJ2-1; tentative D call: TRBD2 (6 bases). The CDR3 extends over 15 amino acids. V lost 6 bases and J lost 7, with 19 bases in between. Germline V gene sequence: CDR1 KGHSH, CDR2 LQKENI. Here the CDR3 DNA reads TGTGCCAGCTCTGGTTCGATAGCGGAACTTAATGAGCAGTTCTTC. It encodes CASSGSIAELNEQFF.

A word on this clone: At one boundary the junction diverges from the germline segment, which might be a read error. The chain carries TRBV2 and TRBJ1-5, with 9 bases aligning to TRBD1. Germline CDR1 SNHLY, CDR2 FYNNEI. CDR3 size: 13 residues. CDR3 region: CASSQDRGRIFIF. For the CDR3, the DNA is TGTGCCAGCAGTCAGGACAGGGGAAGGATTTTCATCTTT.

This clone has only one observation. CDR3 region: CASRRDRGLGGPQHF. In DNA form, the CDR3 reads TGTGCCAGCAGGAGGGACAGGGGGCTCGGAGGGCCCCAGCATTTT. The chain couples TRBV2 to TRBJ1-5, with 12 positions matching TRBD1. With V trimmed by 6 bases and J by 9 bases, 9 bases remained unmatched. Germline V gene data show CDR1 as SNHLY and CDR2 as FYNNEI. The CDR3 is 15 residues long.

The chain uses TRBV2 and TRBJ1-5; D possibly corresponds to TRBD1 (6 bases). CDR3 length: 16 amino acids. Per the germline V gene, CDR1 is SNHLY and CDR2 is FYNNEI. V lost 6 bases and J 2 bases, leaving 17 bases between the germline ends. The CDR3, as DNA: TGTGCCAGCAGAGCTAATCAGGGGAAAGGCAATCAGCCCCAGCATTTT. It specifies CASRANQGKGNQPQHF.

V is TRBV5-1 and J is TRBJ2-5, with TRBD1 matching 9 bases. This CDR3 region has 13 residues. Losses at the gene ends were 7 bases for V and 1 base for J; bases not matched to a gene: 2. Germline loops: CDR1 SGHRS, CDR2 YFSETQ. The CDR3 DNA sequence: TGCGCCAGCGGACAGGGGTCCCAAGAGACCCAGTACTTC. Protein product: CASGQGSQETQYF.

This chain connects TRBV11-3 to TRBJ2-3; weak D call: TRBD2 (5 bases). The V gene's germline CDR1 is SGHNT and CDR2 YENEEA. The CDR3 totals 12 residues. V shed 3 bases and J shed 5 bases, with 6 bases lying between them. DNA of the CDR3: TGTGCCAGCAGCTTGGCGGGAGATACGCAGTATTTT. This gives the protein CASSLAGDTQYF.

This clone showed up just once. The J gene is TRBJ2-1, the V gene TRBV5-1; 11 bases are a match to TRBD2. V dropped 4 bases and J dropped 4; count of bases not matched to a gene: 7. Per germline, CDR1 SGHRS and CDR2 YFSETQ. The CDR3 totals 16 residues. CDR3 sequence (DNA): TGCGCCAGCAGCCGAGGGACTAGCGGACTTTACAATGAGCAGTTCTTC. This sequence encodes CASSRGTSGLYNEQFF.